Below are 7 T cell receptor beta chains sequenced from a single sample in a study of OX40 agonist ivuxolimab in advanced cancers. Sequencing was performed with immunoSEQ multiplex PCR; in TCRdb, only in-frame clones are kept and a portion is missing. The sample carries about 70,000 clones, approximately 90% recorded once. The source material was CD4+ or CD8+ T cells sorted from blood, sampled in a trial of the OX40 agonist ivuxolimab. Every receptor here comes from an adult with an advanced solid tumor such as melanoma, head and neck, liver or kidney cancer.

V and J are TRBV9 and TRBJ1-3, with D perhaps matching TRBD1 (5 bases). Trimming shortened V by 2 bases and J by 3 bases, and 12 bases separated the two germline ends. The germline V gene encodes CDR1 SGDLS and CDR2 YYNGEE. The CDR3 covers 15 residues. CDR3 bases: TGTGCCAGCAGCGTTGGGGGACTAAGTGGAAACACCATATATTTT. As protein: CASSVGGLSGNTIYF.

This clone occurred once. This chain connects TRBV9 to TRBJ1-6; no clear D. The V gene's germline CDR1 is SGDLS and CDR2 YYNGEE. The V end lost 1 base, the J end lost 10 bases, and 15 bases lay between the germline ends. The CDR3 is 15 amino acids. The CDR3 loop reads CASSVNSRVGSPLHF. DNA for the CDR3: TGTGCCAGCAGCGTAAACTCCCGGGTCGGCTCACCCCTCCACTTT.

The V gene is TRBV5-6, the J gene TRBJ2-7, with D maybe TRBD1 (6 bases). V lost 1 base and J 1 base, leaving 9 bases between the germline ends. CDR1 is SGHDT, CDR2 YYEEEE, per germline. The CDR3 sequence is 14 residues long. CDR3 nucleotides: TGTGCCAGCAGCTTGCAAACAGGGTCCTACGAGCAGTACTTC. This sequence encodes CASSLQTGSYEQYF.

This clone was picked up a small number of times. The rearrangement uses TRBV19 and TRBJ1-1; D uncertain. Trimming removed 5 bases at V and 1 base at J, with 8 bases between. Germline CDR1 reads LNHDA; CDR2 reads SQIVND (reference sequence). The length of the CDR3 is 13 residues. Here the CDR3 DNA reads TGTGCCAGTAGTTGGGCAGAGAACACTGAAGCTTTCTTT. Its translation is CASSWAENTEAFF.

The V and J genes are TRBV5-1 and TRBJ1-6, with TRBD1 matching over 7 bases. The CDR3 contains 14 residues. Germline loops: CDR1 SGHRS, CDR2 YFSETQ. Unmatched junction bases numbered 7, after V lost 3 bases and J lost 10 bases. The CDR3 region has the DNA TGCGCCAGCAGCTCGACAGGGAATCGATCACCCCTCCACTTT. It translates to CASSSTGNRSPLHF. Full variable domain (missing parts from reference TRBV5-1 and TRBJ1-6): KAGVTQTPRYLIKTRGQQVTLSCSPISGHRSVSWYQQTPGQGLQFLFEYFSETQRNKGNFPGRFSGRQFSNSRSEMNVSTLELGDSALYLCASSSTGNRSPLHFGNGTRLTVT.

The chain couples TRBV6-1 to TRBJ1-3, with 7 bases fitting TRBD1. Germline CDR1 reads MNHNS; CDR2 reads SASEGT. The CDR3 has 17 amino acids. The V segment lost 4 bases and the J segment 4 bases; nucleotides outside the gene matches: 13. CDR3 DNA sequence: TGTGCCAGCAGTGGGCAACGGCAGGGGGTCTCCGGAAACACCATATATTTT. Its translation is CASSGQRQGVSGNTIYF.

This sequence joins TRBV7-9 and TRBJ2-3; D call uncertain. The CDR3 runs to 11 residues. The germline CDR1 and CDR2 sequences are SEHNR and FQNEAQ (reference sequence). Trimming took 5 bases from V and 2 from J, leaving 2 bases between them. CDR3 sequence (DNA): TGTGCCAGCAGCCTCACAGATACGCAGTATTTT. It encodes CASSLTDTQYF.